This T cell receptor (beta chain) was documented in a study of response to subunit inactivated influenza vaccine. Broader study findings: That few new T cells are recruited by each seasonal influenza vaccination was the authors' suggestion.

This CDR3 comprises 13 residues. The germline V gene encodes CDR1 GTSNPN and CDR2 SVGIG (reference sequence). V lost 0 bases, J lost 5 bases, and 10 bases lay in between. TCRdb passed the RT-PCR reads through MiXCR, listing each CDR3 protein once. The sample lists 610,000 or so distinct CDR3 sequences; 11% to 15% were seen once. Regarding this clonotype: Its antigen is unidentified.

V gene TRBV30 combines with J gene TRBJ2-5; no firm D call. The sequencing used PBMCs from blood, collected less than 13 days after vaccination. This clonotype originated in a man aged 50-59 years who received an inactivated influenza vaccine. The CDR3 coding sequence is TGTGCCTGGAGTGTACGGGTAGGGGAGACCCAGTACTTC. Residues: CAWSVRVGETQYF.